This T cell receptor beta chain was recorded in a study of regulatory T cells in long-lasting Graves disease. To note about this clonotype: The antigen is not known.

Whole-study results and caveats: A greater number of public clonotypes (approximately 2,500) was shared by persistent patients than by new patients (approximately 910).

Arm-PCR of CDR3 regions and iRepertoire HTBI primers were the basis on which TCR beta libraries were built. Each CDR3 protein gets one entry after TCRdb re-called the multiplex PCR reads with MiXCR. This sample carries roughly 400,000 distinct CDR3 sequences, around 21% of them seen once, and the ten largest clones take around 21%. Trimming at V came to 3 bases and at J to 3 bases, leaving 4 bases not matched to a gene. CDR1 DFQATT and CDR2 SNEGSKA come from the germline V gene (reference sequence). The CDR3 extends over 15 amino acids. Time point of the sample: persistent/refractory GD, antithyroid drugs over 5 years with positive TRAb. PBMC RNA was the source of the TCR library.

The sample here was peripheral blood mononuclear cells (PBMCs), taken when the disease was refractory, from a patient treated with antithyroid drugs. This TCR was sampled from a female donor with Graves disease. This sequence joins TRBV20-1 and TRBJ1-5, with 11 bases fitting TRBD1. This CDR3 is CSARWGQGVNQPQHF. CDR3 nucleotide sequence: TGCAGTGCTAGGTGGGGACAGGGGGTCAATCAGCCCCAGCATTTT.